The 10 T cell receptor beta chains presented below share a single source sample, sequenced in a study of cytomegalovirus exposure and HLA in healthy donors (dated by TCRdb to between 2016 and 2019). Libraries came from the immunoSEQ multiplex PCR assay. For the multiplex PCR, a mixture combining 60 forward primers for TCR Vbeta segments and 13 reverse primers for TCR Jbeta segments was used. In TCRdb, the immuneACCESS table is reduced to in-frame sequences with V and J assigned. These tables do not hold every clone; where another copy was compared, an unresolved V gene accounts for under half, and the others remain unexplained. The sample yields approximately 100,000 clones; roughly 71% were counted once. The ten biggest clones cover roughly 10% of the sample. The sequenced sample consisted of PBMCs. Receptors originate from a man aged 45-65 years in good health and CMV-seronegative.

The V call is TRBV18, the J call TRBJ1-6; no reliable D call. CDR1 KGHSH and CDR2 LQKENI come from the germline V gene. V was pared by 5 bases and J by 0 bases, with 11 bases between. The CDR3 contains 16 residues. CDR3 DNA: TGTGCCAGCTCAAGAGACCGGAGCTCCTATAATTCACCCCTCCACTTT. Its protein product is CASSRDRSSYNSPLHF.

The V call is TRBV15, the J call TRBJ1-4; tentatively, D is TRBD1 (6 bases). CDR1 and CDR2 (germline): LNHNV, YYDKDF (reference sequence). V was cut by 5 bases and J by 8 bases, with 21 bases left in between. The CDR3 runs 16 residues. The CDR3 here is CATSAPRDTQREKLFF. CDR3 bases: TGTGCCACCAGCGCCCCCCGGGACACCCAACGCGAAAAACTGTTTTTT. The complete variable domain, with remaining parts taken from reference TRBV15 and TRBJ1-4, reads DAMVIQNPRYQVTQFGKPVTLSCSQTLNHNVMYWYQQKSSQAPKLLFHYYDKDFNNEADTPDNFQSRRPNTSFCFLDIRSPGLGDTAMYLCATSAPRDTQREKLFFGSGTQLSVL.

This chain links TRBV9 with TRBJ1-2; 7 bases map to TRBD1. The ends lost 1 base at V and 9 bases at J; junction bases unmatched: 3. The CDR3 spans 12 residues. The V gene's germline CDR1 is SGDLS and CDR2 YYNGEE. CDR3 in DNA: TGTGCCAGCAGCGTAACAGGGGACCGCTACACCTTC. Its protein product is CASSVTGDRYTF.

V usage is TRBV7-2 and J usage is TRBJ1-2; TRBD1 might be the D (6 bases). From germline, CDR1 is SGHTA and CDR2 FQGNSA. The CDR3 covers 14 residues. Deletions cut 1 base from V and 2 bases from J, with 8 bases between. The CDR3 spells CASSLGGQNYGYTF. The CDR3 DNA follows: TGTGCCAGCAGCTTAGGTGGACAGAACTATGGCTACACCTTC.

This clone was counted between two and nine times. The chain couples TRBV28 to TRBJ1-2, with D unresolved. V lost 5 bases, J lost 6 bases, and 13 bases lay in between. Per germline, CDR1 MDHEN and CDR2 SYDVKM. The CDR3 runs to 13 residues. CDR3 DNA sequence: TGTGCCAGCAGTCCCCCTACTCGGGATGGCTACACCTTC. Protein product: CASSPPTRDGYTF.

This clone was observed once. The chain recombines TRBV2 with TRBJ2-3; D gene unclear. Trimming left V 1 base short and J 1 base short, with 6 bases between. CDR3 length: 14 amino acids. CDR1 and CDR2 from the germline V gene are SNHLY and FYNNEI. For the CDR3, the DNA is TGTGCCAGCAGTGAAGATCGTCGCACAGATACGCAGTATTTT. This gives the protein CASSEDRRTDTQYF.

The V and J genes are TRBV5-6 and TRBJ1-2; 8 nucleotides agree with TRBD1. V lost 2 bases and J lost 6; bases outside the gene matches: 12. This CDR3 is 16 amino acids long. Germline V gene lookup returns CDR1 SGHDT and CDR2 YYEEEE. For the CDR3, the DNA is TGTGCCAGCAGCTTATGGACAGGGAACGGGGTACATGGCTACACCTTC. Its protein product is CASSLWTGNGVHGYTF.

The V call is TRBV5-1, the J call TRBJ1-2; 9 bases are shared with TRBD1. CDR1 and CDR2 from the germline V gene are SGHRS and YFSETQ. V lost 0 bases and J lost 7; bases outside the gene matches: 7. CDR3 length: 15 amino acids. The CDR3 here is CASSLGGQGRSGYTF. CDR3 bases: TGCGCCAGCAGCTTGGGGGGACAGGGTCGATCTGGCTACACCTTC.

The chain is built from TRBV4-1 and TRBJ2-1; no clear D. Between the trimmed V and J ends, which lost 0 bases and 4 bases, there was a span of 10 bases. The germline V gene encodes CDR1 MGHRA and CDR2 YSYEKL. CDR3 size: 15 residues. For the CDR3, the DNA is TGCGCCAGCAGCCAAGAGAACAGAAAGTACAATGAGCAGTTCTTC. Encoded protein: CASSQENRKYNEQFF.

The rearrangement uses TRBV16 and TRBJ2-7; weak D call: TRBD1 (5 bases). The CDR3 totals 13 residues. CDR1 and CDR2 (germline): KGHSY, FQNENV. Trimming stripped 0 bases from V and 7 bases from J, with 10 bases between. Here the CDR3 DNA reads TGTGCCAGCAGCCAATCGACAGCCTCTGAGCAGTACTTC. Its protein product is CASSQSTASEQYF.